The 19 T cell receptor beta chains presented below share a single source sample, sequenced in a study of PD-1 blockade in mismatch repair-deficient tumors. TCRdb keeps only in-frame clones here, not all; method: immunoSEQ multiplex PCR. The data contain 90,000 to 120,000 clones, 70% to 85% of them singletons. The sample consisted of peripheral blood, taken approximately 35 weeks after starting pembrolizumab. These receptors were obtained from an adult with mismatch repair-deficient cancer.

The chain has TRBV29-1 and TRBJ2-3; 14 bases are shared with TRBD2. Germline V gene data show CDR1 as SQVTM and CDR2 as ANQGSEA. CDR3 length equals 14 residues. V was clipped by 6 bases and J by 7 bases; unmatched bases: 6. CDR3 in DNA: TGCAGCGTGGGGGGACTAGCGGGAGTTTATACGCAGTATTTT. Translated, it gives CSVGGLAGVYTQYF.

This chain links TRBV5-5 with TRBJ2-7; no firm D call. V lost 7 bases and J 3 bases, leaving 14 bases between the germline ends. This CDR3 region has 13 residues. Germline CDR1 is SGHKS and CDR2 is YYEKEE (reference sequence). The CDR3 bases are TGTGCCAGCCAAGTACCAGGCAGCTACGAGCAGTACTTC. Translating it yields CASQVPGSYEQYF.

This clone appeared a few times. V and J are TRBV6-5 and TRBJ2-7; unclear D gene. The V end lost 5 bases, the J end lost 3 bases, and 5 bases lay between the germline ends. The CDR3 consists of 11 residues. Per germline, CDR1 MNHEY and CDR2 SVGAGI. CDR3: CASSIGYEQYF. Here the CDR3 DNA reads TGTGCCAGCAGTATAGGCTACGAGCAGTACTTC.

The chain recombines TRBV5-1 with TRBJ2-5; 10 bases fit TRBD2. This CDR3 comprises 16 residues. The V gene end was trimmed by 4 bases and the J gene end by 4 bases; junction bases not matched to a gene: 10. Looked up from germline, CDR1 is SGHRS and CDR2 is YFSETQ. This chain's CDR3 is CASSIRTSGRGETQYF. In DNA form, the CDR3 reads TGCGCCAGCAGCATACGGACTAGCGGAAGGGGAGAGACCCAGTACTTC.

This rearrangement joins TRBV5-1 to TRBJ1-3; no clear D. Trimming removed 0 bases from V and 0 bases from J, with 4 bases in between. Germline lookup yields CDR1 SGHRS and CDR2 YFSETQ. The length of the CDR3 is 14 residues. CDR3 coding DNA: TGCGCCAGCAGCTTGGACAACTCTGGAAACACCATATATTTT. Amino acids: CASSLDNSGNTIYF.

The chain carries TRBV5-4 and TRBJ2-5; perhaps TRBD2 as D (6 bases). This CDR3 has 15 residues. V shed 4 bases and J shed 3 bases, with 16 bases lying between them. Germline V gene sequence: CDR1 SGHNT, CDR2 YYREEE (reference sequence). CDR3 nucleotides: TGTGCCAGCAGCGGGGGGACGGCACTCAAAGAGACCCAGTACTTC. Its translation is CASSGGTALKETQYF.

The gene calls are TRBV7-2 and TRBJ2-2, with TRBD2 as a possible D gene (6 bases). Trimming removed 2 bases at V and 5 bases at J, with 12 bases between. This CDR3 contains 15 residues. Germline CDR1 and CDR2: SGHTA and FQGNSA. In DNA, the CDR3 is TGTGCCAGCAGCTTATGGGAGGCGGGGACCGGGGAGCTGTTTTTT. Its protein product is CASSLWEAGTGELFF.

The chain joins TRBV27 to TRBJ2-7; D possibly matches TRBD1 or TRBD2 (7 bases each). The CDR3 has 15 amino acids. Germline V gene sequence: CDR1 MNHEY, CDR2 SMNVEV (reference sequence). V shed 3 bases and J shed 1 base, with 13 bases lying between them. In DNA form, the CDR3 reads TGTGCCAGCAGTTTGGGGGAGGGGGCATCCTACGAGCAGTACTTC. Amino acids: CASSLGEGASYEQYF.

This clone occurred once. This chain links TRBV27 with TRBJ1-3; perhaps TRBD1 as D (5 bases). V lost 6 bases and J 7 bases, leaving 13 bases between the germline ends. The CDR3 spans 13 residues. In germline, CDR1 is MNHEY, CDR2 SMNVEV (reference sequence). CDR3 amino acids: CASRGTTRNTIYF. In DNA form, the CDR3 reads TGTGCCAGCAGGGGGACGACGCGGAACACCATATATTTT.

Here the CDR3 reads CASGLPPGQGGHEQYF. Here the CDR3 DNA reads TGTGCTAGTGGTTTGCCCCCGGGACAGGGTGGGCACGAGCAGTACTTC. J is TRBJ2-7 and V is TRBV12-5; 9 bases are a match to TRBD1. The CDR3 runs to 16 residues. Germline lookup yields CDR1 LGHNT and CDR2 FRNRAP. The V segment lost 2 bases and the J segment 5 bases; nucleotides outside the gene matches: 10.

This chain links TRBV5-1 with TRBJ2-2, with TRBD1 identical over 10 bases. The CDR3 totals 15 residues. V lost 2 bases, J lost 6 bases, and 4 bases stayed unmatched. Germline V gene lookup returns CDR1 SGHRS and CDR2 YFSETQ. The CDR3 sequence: CASSFDRGLSGELFF. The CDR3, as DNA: TGCGCCAGCAGCTTCGACAGGGGGCTCTCCGGGGAGCTGTTTTTT.

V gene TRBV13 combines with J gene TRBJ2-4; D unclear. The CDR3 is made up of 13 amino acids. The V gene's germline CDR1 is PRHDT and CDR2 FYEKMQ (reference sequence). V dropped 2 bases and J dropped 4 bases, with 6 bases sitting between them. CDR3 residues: CASSLTRKNIQYF. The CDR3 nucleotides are TGTGCCAGCAGCTTAACACGGAAAAACATTCAGTACTTC.

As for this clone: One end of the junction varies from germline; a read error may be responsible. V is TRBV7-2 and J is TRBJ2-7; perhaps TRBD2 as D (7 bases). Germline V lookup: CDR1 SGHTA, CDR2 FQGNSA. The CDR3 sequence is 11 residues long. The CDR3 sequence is CASSNGRGASF. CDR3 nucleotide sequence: TGTGCCAGCAGCAATGGTCGGGGGGCGAGCTTC.

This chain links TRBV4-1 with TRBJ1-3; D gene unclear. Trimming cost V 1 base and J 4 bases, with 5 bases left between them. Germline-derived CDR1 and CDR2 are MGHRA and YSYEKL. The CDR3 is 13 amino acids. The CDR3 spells CASSQVSGNTIYF. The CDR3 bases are TGCGCCAGCAGCCAAGTGTCAGGAAACACCATATATTTT.

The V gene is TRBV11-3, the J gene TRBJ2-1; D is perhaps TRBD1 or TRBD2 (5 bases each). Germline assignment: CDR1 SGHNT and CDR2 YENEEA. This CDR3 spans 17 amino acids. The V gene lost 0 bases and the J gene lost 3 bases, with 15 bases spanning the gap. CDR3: CASSLDSGSGSYNEQFF. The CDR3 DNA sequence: TGTGCCAGCAGCTTAGATTCGGGGTCAGGGAGCTACAATGAGCAGTTCTTC.

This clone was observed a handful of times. CDR3 coding DNA: TGTGCCAGTAGCCGGGACAGCTACTACGAGCAGTACTTC. Amino acids: CASSRDSYYEQYF. The chain couples TRBV19 to TRBJ2-7; 7 positions match TRBD1. The germline gives CDR1 LNHDA, CDR2 SQIVND (reference sequence). V trimming: 6 bases; J trimming: 3 bases; junction bases outside the gene matches: 5. The CDR3 sequence is 13 residues long.

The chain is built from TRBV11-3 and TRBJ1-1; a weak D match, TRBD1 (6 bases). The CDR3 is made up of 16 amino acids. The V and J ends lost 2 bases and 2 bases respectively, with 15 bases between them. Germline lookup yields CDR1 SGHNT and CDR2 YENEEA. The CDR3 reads CASSLSWTVPNTEAFF. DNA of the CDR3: TGTGCCAGCAGCTTATCTTGGACAGTTCCTAACACTGAAGCTTTCTTT.

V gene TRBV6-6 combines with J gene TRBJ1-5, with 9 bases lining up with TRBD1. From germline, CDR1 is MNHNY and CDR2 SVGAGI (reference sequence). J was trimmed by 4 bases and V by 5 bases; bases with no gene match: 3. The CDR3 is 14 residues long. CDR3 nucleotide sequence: TGTGCCAGCAGTCGACAGGGGGGAAATCAGCCCCAGCATTTT. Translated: CASSRQGGNQPQHF.

The CDR3, as DNA: TGTGCCAGCAGTAAAGAACAGGGGGTGCCCCAGCATTTT. Protein product: CASSKEQGVPQHF. The J gene is TRBJ1-5, the V gene TRBV6-1, with 8 positions matching TRBD1. J lost 9 bases, V lost 5 bases, and 6 bases had no gene match. CDR1 MNHNS and CDR2 SASEGT come from the germline V gene. This CDR3 is 13 amino acids long.